Shown below are 25 T cell receptor beta chains from a single sample sequenced in a study of cytomegalovirus exposure and HLA in healthy donors. A multiplex PCR was run with 60 Vbeta primers and 13 Jbeta primers. Clones were read by immunoSEQ multiplex PCR, and TCRdb kept only the in-frame ones, dropping some. The sample lists roughly 150,000 clones, approximately 68% occurring once. The source material was PBMCs. The receptors stem from a man aged 35 to 55 in good health and CMV-seronegative.

The V gene is TRBV29-1, the J gene TRBJ2-7; the D gene is possibly TRBD1 (6 bases). V was trimmed by 7 bases and J by 2 bases, leaving 15 bases between them. Germline V gene sequence: CDR1 SQVTM, CDR2 ANQGSEA. This CDR3 region has 13 residues. The CDR3 DNA reads TGCAGCGCCTTTGACAGGCCGGCCTACGAGCAGTACTTC. Translation: CSAFDRPAYEQYF.

In regard to this clone: Other DNA variants within this sample encode the same CDR3. The chain uses TRBV30 and TRBJ1-2; possible D gene TRBD1, 6 bases. The CDR3 is 11 amino acids. Germline CDR1 reads GTSNPN; CDR2 reads SVGIG (reference sequence). V lost 2 bases to trimming and J lost 7 bases, with 8 bases between them. Written as DNA, the CDR3 is TGTGCCTGGAGTCAGGGGAGTGGCTACACCTTC. This gives the protein CAWSQGSGYTF.

The chain joins TRBV7-2 to TRBJ1-1; maybe TRBD1 (5 bases). V was pared by 3 bases and J by 5 bases, with 10 bases between. Germline values: CDR1 SGHTA, CDR2 FQGNSA. This CDR3 has 13 residues. The DNA for the CDR3 is TGTGCCAGCAGCTTGGGACTTGGGACTGAAGCTTTCTTT. As protein: CASSLGLGTEAFF.

This clone has only a few counts. The V call is TRBV7-8, the J call TRBJ1-6; tentatively, D is TRBD1 (5 bases). Germline-derived CDR1 and CDR2 are SGHVS and FQNEAQ. The CDR3 has 14 residues. V lost 3 bases to trimming and J lost 8 bases, with 11 bases between them. As DNA, the CDR3 is TGTGCCAGCAGCTTTTCACAGGAAGATTCACCCCTCCACTTT. It yields the protein CASSFSQEDSPLHF.

The chain carries TRBV10-3 and TRBJ1-2; D is unresolved. The CDR3 has 14 amino acids. Germline loops: CDR1 ENHRY, CDR2 SYGVKD. V lost 0 bases, J lost 4 bases, and 9 bases lay in between. The CDR3 DNA sequence: TGTGCCATCAGTGAGTCAATCCGGGGCTATGGCTACACCTTC. Translated, it gives CAISESIRGYGYTF.

This chain joins TRBV2 and TRBJ2-3, with a tentative D call TRBD1 (5 bases). From germline, CDR1 is SNHLY and CDR2 FYNNEI. The V end was cut by 3 bases, the J end by 2 bases, with 9 bases between. The CDR3 loop spans 14 amino acids. The CDR3 bases are TGTGCCAGCAGTGACCCAGGGTTCACAGATACGCAGTATTTT. It specifies CASSDPGFTDTQYF.

The V call is TRBV10-3, the J call TRBJ2-7; 9 nucleotides align to TRBD1. The junction had 3 bases not matched to a gene; V was cut back by 6 bases and J by 0 bases. This CDR3 is built from 14 residues. Germline-derived CDR1 and CDR2 are ENHRY and SYGVKD. The CDR3 here is CAISGQGSSYEQYF. As DNA, the CDR3 is TGTGCCATCAGCGGACAGGGGTCCTCCTACGAGCAGTACTTC.

V and J are TRBV6-5 and TRBJ2-5; 12 nucleotides align to TRBD2. The CDR3 is 15 residues long. Trimming took 8 bases from V and 4 from J; bases not matched to a gene: 8. Germline V gene lookup returns CDR1 MNHEY and CDR2 SVGAGI. The CDR3 loop reads CASLILAGGGETQYF. DNA of the CDR3: TGTGCCAGCCTCATACTAGCGGGAGGTGGAGAGACCCAGTACTTC.

As to this clone: A junction end diverges from the germline sequence, so it may reflect a read error. V usage is TRBV18 and J usage is TRBJ2-7; 9 bases align to TRBD1. There are 14 residues in the CDR3. Per the germline V gene, CDR1 is KGHSH and CDR2 is LQKENI. The CDR3 sequence is CASSRSGQGYAQYF. CDR3 bases: TGTGCCAGCTCACGGTCGGGACAGGGCTACGCGCAGTACTTC. Looking up the rest from reference TRBV18 and TRBJ2-7 gives the full variable domain: NAGVMQNPRHLVRRRGQEARLRCSPMKGHSHVYWYRQLPEEGLKFMVYLQKENIIDESGMPKERFSAEFPKEGPSILRIQQVVRGDSAAYFCASSRSGQGYAQYFGPGTRLTVT.

The chain joins TRBV4-3 to TRBJ1-2; no firm D call. Germline CDR1 and CDR2: LGHNA and YSLEER. The V and J ends lost 0 bases and 7 bases respectively, with 21 bases between them. CDR3 size: 17 residues. CDR3 nucleotides: TGCGCCAGCAGCCAAGATCTAATGACCGGAAAGGGAGGTGGCTACACCTTC. Amino acids: CASSQDLMTGKGGGYTF.

The CDR3: CASSSTSSLRTPSYEQYF. The CDR3 DNA follows: TGTGCCAGCAGCTCTACCTCGAGTTTGCGGACACCTTCCTACGAGCAGTACTTC. V and J are TRBV7-9 and TRBJ2-7; D is perhaps TRBD1 (5 bases). The length of the CDR3 is 18 residues. V was pared by 4 bases and J by 1 base, with 23 bases between. Germline assignment: CDR1 SEHNR and CDR2 FQNEAQ (reference sequence).

J is TRBJ2-7 and V is TRBV6-5, with 7 bases that match TRBD1. Looked up from germline, CDR1 is MNHEY and CDR2 is SVGAGI. The V segment lost 9 bases and the J segment 2 bases; nucleotides outside the gene matches: 7. The CDR3 is 13 amino acids. The CDR3, as DNA: TGTGCCAGTCGACAGGGCGTCACCTACGAGCAGTACTTC. This translates into CASRQGVTYEQYF.

The V and J genes are TRBV28 and TRBJ2-6, with D tentatively TRBD1 (5 bases). Germline CDR1 and CDR2: MDHEN and SYDVKM. V was cut by 5 bases and J by 0 bases, with 17 bases left in between. The CDR3 is 18 amino acids. The CDR3 nucleotides read TGTGCCAGCAGTCCCCAGCCCGACAGTTCCTCTGGGGCCAACGTCCTGACTTTC. It codes for CASSPQPDSSSGANVLTF.

The rearrangement links TRBV6-6 to TRBJ2-7; TRBD1 might be the D (6 bases). The germline CDR1 and CDR2 sequences are MNHNY and SVGAGI (reference sequence). The germline V and J ends were trimmed by 3 bases and 3 bases, with 15 bases remaining between them. This CDR3 region has 15 residues. CDR3 region: CASSYGPGHRYEQYF. Written as DNA, the CDR3 is TGTGCCAGCAGTTATGGACCGGGACATCGCTACGAGCAGTACTTC.

The chain has TRBV29-1 and TRBJ2-5; the match to TRBD1 covers 11 bases. The junction had 6 bases not matched to a gene; V was cut back by 7 bases and J by 5 bases. The CDR3 runs to 13 residues. The germline V gene encodes CDR1 SQVTM and CDR2 ANQGSEA. The CDR3 DNA follows: TGCAGCGCTGGGACAGGGGGGAGTGAGACCCAGTACTTC. Translated: CSAGTGGSETQYF.

The V and J genes are TRBV4-3 and TRBJ1-2; D gene ambiguous. The V gene's germline CDR1 is LGHNA and CDR2 YSLEER. This CDR3 has 14 residues. With 0 bases removed from V and 3 bases from J, the gap between germline ends came to 8 bases. The CDR3 protein is CASSQDNGDYGYTF. CDR3 nucleotide sequence: TGCGCCAGCAGCCAAGACAACGGGGACTATGGCTACACCTTC.

This clone has only a few counts. The V gene is TRBV6-1, the J gene TRBJ1-3; 7 bases line up with TRBD1. Germline CDR1 reads MNHNS; CDR2 reads SASEGT. V shed 4 bases, J shed 9 bases, and the junction held 9 bases outside the gene matches. The CDR3 runs 14 residues. The CDR3 protein is CASSVDRAWATIYF. In DNA form, the CDR3 reads TGTGCCAGCAGTGTCGACAGGGCCTGGGCCACCATATATTTT.

The genes are TRBV25-1 and TRBJ1-4, with D unclear. Trimming took 2 bases from V and 4 from J, leaving 11 bases between them. Looked up from germline, CDR1 is MGHDK and CDR2 is SYGVNS. The CDR3 runs to 15 residues. The CDR3 loop is CASSERQAVNEKLFF. The CDR3 coding sequence is TGTGCCAGCAGTGAAAGGCAGGCCGTTAATGAAAAACTGTTTTTT.

This clone was counted only a few times. The germline gene is not matched at one end of the junction; a read error may be the cause. V gene TRBV5-6 combines with J gene TRBJ2-7; D may be TRBD2 (7 bases). The germline gives CDR1 SGHDT, CDR2 YYEEEE. The CDR3 runs 12 residues. CDR3 bases: TGTGCCAGCAGGCCGCGGGGGCGCGAGCAGAACTTC. This encodes CASRPRGREQNF.

The J gene is TRBJ2-1, the V gene TRBV27; D unclear. Trimming removed 7 bases from V and 1 base from J, with 17 bases in between. Germline CDR1 MNHEY, CDR2 SMNVEV (reference sequence). The CDR3 contains 16 residues. CDR3 sequence: CASTSIGRKSYNEQFF. For the CDR3, the DNA is TGTGCCAGCACCTCGATCGGCAGGAAGTCCTACAATGAGCAGTTCTTC.

This clone was seen a few times. CDR3 region: CASSHPGQGLYEQYF. The CDR3 bases are TGCGCCAGCAGCCACCCCGGACAGGGACTCTACGAGCAGTACTTC. The rearrangement uses TRBV4-1 and TRBJ2-7; 8 nucleotides line up with TRBD1. CDR1 and CDR2 (germline): MGHRA, YSYEKL. The CDR3 is 15 amino acids. The V gene end was trimmed by 3 bases and the J gene end by 3 bases; junction bases not matched to a gene: 7.

On this clone itself: This CDR3 is also generated by other DNA sequences in the sample. This chain joins TRBV5-1 and TRBJ1-2; 10 bases line up with TRBD1. CDR3 length: 14 residues. CDR1 SGHRS and CDR2 YFSETQ come from the germline V gene. V lost 0 bases, J lost 5 bases, and 1 base stayed unmatched. The CDR3, as DNA: TGCGCCAGCAGCTTGGAGGGACAGGGGTATGGCTACACCTTC. Encoded protein: CASSLEGQGYGYTF.

This clone was observed a few times. The chain carries TRBV10-3 and TRBJ2-7, with D possibly being TRBD1 (6 bases). The CDR3 is 14 amino acids. Germline CDR1 ENHRY, CDR2 SYGVKD. The V and J ends lost 6 bases and 0 bases respectively, with 12 bases between them. Here the CDR3 DNA reads TGTGCCATCAGCGCAGACAGGACCTCCTACGAGCAGTACTTC. Protein: CAISADRTSYEQYF.

This clone showed up just once. V gene TRBV6-5 combines with J gene TRBJ1-2; 8 positions agree with TRBD1. The V gene end was trimmed by 2 bases and the J gene end by 6 bases; junction bases not matched to a gene: 11. The length of the CDR3 is 16 residues. Germline V CDR1 and CDR2: MNHEY, SVGAGI. This CDR3 is CASSYRPGGAMNGYTF. The DNA for the CDR3 is TGTGCCAGCAGTTACCGCCCAGGGGGCGCAATGAATGGCTACACCTTC.

This clone showed up just a few times. The junction does not match germline at one end; this may be a read error. The chain couples TRBV10-1 to TRBJ2-7; no firm D call. Germline CDR1 WNHNN, CDR2 SYGVQD (reference sequence). The CDR3 extends over 11 amino acids. CDR3 sequence: CASSDSNLLHF. The CDR3 DNA follows: TGCGCCAGCAGTGACAGTAATCTGTTACACTTC.